The 14 T cell receptor beta chains given below trace back to one sample, sequenced in a study of T cell responses to AZD1222 COVID-19 vaccine. The data were produced by immunoSEQ multiplex PCR, yet TCRdb's version contains in-frame clones alone and is incomplete. The sample yields 150,000 to 200,000 clones, about 90% seen once. The sequenced sample was peripheral blood, obtained on day 0 of AZD1222 vaccination. Every receptor here comes from an adult in good health.

The CDR3 nucleotides read TGTGCCTGGGCCGGGACAAGGTATTCACCCCTCCACTTT. This translates into CAWAGTRYSPLHF. V gene TRBV30 combines with J gene TRBJ1-6; D may be TRBD1 (6 bases). Between the trimmed V and J ends, which lost 5 bases and 8 bases, there was a span of 13 bases. Per germline, CDR1 GTSNPN and CDR2 SVGIG (reference sequence). This CDR3 has 13 residues.

The rearrangement uses TRBV7-2 and TRBJ2-1; 7 bases fit TRBD1. The J segment lost 2 bases and the V segment lost 1 base, leaving 8 bases of the junction unmatched. The CDR3 is 17 amino acids. Germline CDR1 and CDR2: SGHTA and FQGNSA. The DNA of the CDR3 is TGTGCCAGCAGCTTAGTGGGGACAGAGGCGGCCTACAATGAGCAGTTCTTC. This translates into CASSLVGTEAAYNEQFF.

The V and J genes are TRBV5-1 and TRBJ1-2, with TRBD1 identical over 9 bases. The CDR3 has 17 residues. V lost 4 bases, J lost 0 bases, and 10 bases stayed unmatched. Per the germline V gene, CDR1 is SGHRS and CDR2 is YFSETQ. The CDR3 DNA is TGCGCCAGCAGCGGGGGACAGGGAACTTTAGCTAACTATGGCTACACCTTC. This codes for CASSGGQGTLANYGYTF.

This sequence joins TRBV19 and TRBJ2-2; weak D call: TRBD2 (5 bases). The ends were cut back, 8 bases at V and 1 base at J, with 17 bases in the middle. The CDR3 has 16 amino acids. Germline CDR1 is LNHDA and CDR2 is SQIVND (reference sequence). DNA for the CDR3: TGTGCCAGTGAATCCCCGGGGTCGGTGAACACCGGGGAGCTGTTTTTT. It encodes CASESPGSVNTGELFF.

The V call is TRBV6-5, the J call TRBJ1-1; no clear D gene. V shed 2 bases and J shed 5 bases, with 12 bases lying between them. Germline V lookup: CDR1 MNHEY, CDR2 SVGAGI. The CDR3 length is 14 residues. The CDR3 protein is CASSYDIVGTEAFF. The CDR3 bases are TGTGCCAGCAGTTACGACATAGTTGGGACTGAAGCTTTCTTT.

This chain joins TRBV24-1 and TRBJ2-2; D is uncertain. This CDR3 has 14 residues. Germline loops: CDR1 KGHDR, CDR2 SFDVKD. Trimming cost V 5 bases and J 3 bases, with 9 bases left between them. This CDR3 reads CATSGSADTGELFF. CDR3 nucleotide sequence: TGTGCCACCAGTGGTAGTGCCGACACCGGGGAGCTGTTTTTT.

V is TRBV9 and J is TRBJ1-3; no clear D. V dropped 0 bases and J dropped 7 bases, with 11 bases sitting between them. CDR1 SGDLS and CDR2 YYNGEE come from the germline V gene. The CDR3 is 14 residues long. The CDR3 region is CASSVEVTQNTIYF. The CDR3 bases are TGTGCCAGCAGCGTAGAGGTCACCCAGAACACCATATATTTT.

The chain couples TRBV9 to TRBJ1-2; tentative D call: TRBD1 (5 bases). This CDR3 contains 12 residues. V was shortened by 0 bases and J by 8 bases, with 8 bases between the two germline ends. Germline CDR1 and CDR2: SGDLS and YYNGEE. The CDR3 nucleotides read TGTGCCAGCAGCGTAGCAGGGTCGGGCTACACCTTC. Its translation is CASSVAGSGYTF.

The rearrangement links TRBV5-4 to TRBJ2-1; D is perhaps TRBD1 or TRBD2 (6 bases each). This CDR3 has 14 amino acids. V gave up 4 bases and J gave up 6 bases, with 14 bases separating them. Germline CDR1 reads SGHNT; CDR2 reads YYREEE (reference sequence). The CDR3 loop is CASSRWGRGNEQFF. The CDR3 DNA reads as TGTGCCAGCAGCAGATGGGGGCGGGGCAATGAGCAGTTCTTC.

The chain links TRBV27 to TRBJ2-5; 9 positions match TRBD1. Germline V gene data show CDR1 as MNHEY and CDR2 as SMNVEV (reference sequence). V was clipped by 6 bases and J by 4 bases; unmatched bases: 3. CDR3 length equals 13 residues. The CDR3 loop reads CASSSDRGETQYF. For the CDR3, the DNA is TGTGCCAGCAGCTCGGACAGGGGAGAGACCCAGTACTTC.

The chain recombines TRBV7-9 with TRBJ1-3; D gene ambiguous. Germline assignment: CDR1 SEHNR and CDR2 FQNEAQ (reference sequence). Trimming shortened V by 1 base and J by 4 bases, and 5 bases separated the two germline ends. This CDR3 has 13 residues. The CDR3 sequence is CASSLVRGNTIYF. The CDR3, as DNA: TGTGCCAGCAGCTTAGTTCGGGGAAACACCATATATTTT.

This chain joins TRBV10-3 and TRBJ1-6; maybe TRBD1 (5 bases). CDR1 and CDR2 (germline): ENHRY, SYGVKD. CDR3 size: 13 residues. The V end lost 10 bases, the J end lost 7 bases, and 14 bases lay between the germline ends. The CDR3 sequence is CATGFGENSPLHF. The CDR3 region has the DNA TGTGCCACAGGGTTTGGGGAAAATTCACCCCTCCACTTT.

The chain links TRBV2 to TRBJ1-2, with TRBD1 as a possible D gene (6 bases). This CDR3 contains 15 residues. Germline CDR1 and CDR2: SNHLY and FYNNEI. The V end lost 4 bases, the J end lost 2 bases, and 14 bases lay between the germline ends. CDR3 residues: CASSASTGGNYGYTF. The CDR3 DNA follows: TGTGCCAGCAGTGCATCGACAGGAGGAAACTATGGCTACACCTTC.

This chain uses TRBV7-2 with TRBJ1-3; D call uncertain. Germline-derived CDR1 and CDR2 are SGHTA and FQGNSA. The length of the CDR3 is 14 residues. Trimming shortened V by 1 base and J by 2 bases, and 6 bases separated the two germline ends. The CDR3 spells CASSLGPTGNTIYF. The CDR3 region has the DNA TGTGCCAGCAGCTTAGGGCCGACTGGAAACACCATATATTTT.